This TCR beta chain came from a study of T cells after yellow fever vaccination. The germline gives CDR1 SGHRS, CDR2 YFSETQ. V was trimmed by 4 bases and J by 0 bases, leaving 12 bases between them. The CDR3 is 15 residues long. Whole-study findings and limits: Though it reached lower strength, the secondary response hit its peak faster, day 5 versus 15. The booster saw the reappearance of most primary-vaccination clones (roughly 97% CD4, about 88% CD8).

This clonotype showed up just a few times. Its matching antigen is unknown. In TCRdb, the 5' RACE reads were re-called with MiXCR into one record per CDR3 protein. The sample shows more than 350,000 distinct CDR3 sequences, roughly 11% of them seen only once. The rearrangement uses TRBV5-1 and TRBJ2-3; TRBD2 might be the D (5 bases). This sample comprised PBMCs, obtained on the day of the first yellow fever vaccination. The TCR was taken from a man aged 18 to 29 who received the YFV17D yellow fever vaccine. The CDR3 protein is CASSGSGSSTDTQYF. CDR3 sequence (DNA): TGCGCCAGCAGCGGGAGCGGATCCAGCACAGATACGCAGTATTTT.